This TCR beta chain was obtained from a study of beta chain features in type 1 diabetes. Whole-study results and caveats: The study found moderately but significantly shorter TCRB CDR3s in all four CD4+ subsets of Type 1 diabetes patients.

With respect to this clone: What it recognizes is unknown.

Expressed TCRB transcripts were sequenced, since all the RNA that had been isolated was reverse transcribed. Repertoires were generated with immunoSEQ multiplex PCR, while TCRdb's copy carries only in-frame clones and drops some. The sample contains about 45,000 clones, roughly 70% of which appear only once. This CDR3 has 18 amino acids. The germline gives CDR1 SEHNR, CDR2 FQNEAQ (reference sequence). J lost 2 bases, V lost 0 bases, and 9 bases had no gene match. The sequence derives from a woman under 30 with type 1 diabetes. Specimen: Tregs from blood. The chain links TRBV7-9 to TRBJ2-3; 9 bases map to TRBD2. The CDR3 DNA follows: TGTGCCAGCAGCTTAGCGCGGGCTAGCGGGGATTACACAGATACGCAGTATTTT. It encodes CASSLARASGDYTDTQYF.